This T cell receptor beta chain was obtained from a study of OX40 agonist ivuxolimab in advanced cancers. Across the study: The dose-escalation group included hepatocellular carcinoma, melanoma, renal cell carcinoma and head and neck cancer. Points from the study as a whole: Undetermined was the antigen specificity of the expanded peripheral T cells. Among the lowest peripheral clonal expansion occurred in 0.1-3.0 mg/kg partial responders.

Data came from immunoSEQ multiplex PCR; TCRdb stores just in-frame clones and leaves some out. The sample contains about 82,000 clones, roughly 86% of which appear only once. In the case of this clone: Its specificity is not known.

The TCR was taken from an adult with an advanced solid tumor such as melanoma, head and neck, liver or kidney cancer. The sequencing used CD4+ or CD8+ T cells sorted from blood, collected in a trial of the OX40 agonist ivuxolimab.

The CDR3, as DNA: TGTGCCACCAGCGGCGGGCAGATTTACACTGAAGCTTTCTTT. This gives the protein CATSGGQIYTEAFF. This chain links TRBV15 with TRBJ1-1, with unresolved D. Germline V CDR1 and CDR2: LNHNV, YYDKDF (reference sequence). V was cut by 5 bases and J by 3 bases, with 13 bases left in between. The length of the CDR3 is 14 residues.